This T cell receptor (beta chain) was sequenced during a study of cytomegalovirus exposure and HLA in healthy donors. About the study: Per a later analysis, the roughly 670 first-cohort and under 150 validation repertoires shared one platform. Overall study findings and caveats: The CMV antigen specificity of three CMV-associated chains was confirmed through in vitro analysis. Cytomegalovirus association was assigned to about 150 TCR beta chains.

V dropped 1 base and J dropped 3; count of bases not matched to a gene: 3. CDR1 and CDR2 from the germline V gene are MNHNS and SASEGT. The CDR3 is made up of 16 amino acids. Measured with immunoSEQ multiplex PCR; TCRdb has only the in-frame clones, and not every one. Among tens of thousands of clones listed, over 85% were seen once. Remarks on this clone: Its antigen remains unidentified.

Sequences were obtained from PBMCs. The source is a woman aged 25-40 years in good health and CMV-seronegative. The gene calls are TRBV6-1 and TRBJ2-3; 11 bases agree with TRBD2. Here the CDR3 DNA reads TGTGCCAGCAGTGAAGTAGCGGGGGGGCGGACAGATACGCAGTATTTT. Residues: CASSEVAGGRTDTQYF.